A selection of T cell receptor beta chains follows, all from one sample in a study of blood T cells in healthy people across ages. One entry per CDR3 protein results from TCRdb running MiXCR on the 5' RACE reads. The sample consists of some 1.7 million distinct CDR3 sequences, 28% of them appearing once. Sequenced: blood. The receptors shown here come from a woman aged 25 to 39 in good health. The CDR3 runs from the conserved cysteine through the conserved F or W. A D gene is named only where the DNA matches it firmly.

CDR3 protein: CSARRTGEGVTQYF
D gene: -
V gene: TRBV20-1

CDR3 protein: CASSVAIATSYNEQFF
D gene: -
V gene: TRBV9

CDR3 protein: CASSQDRTRGFEQYF
D gene: -
V gene: TRBV4-2

CDR3 protein: CASSLGTGGIVSHEQYF
D gene: TRBD1
V gene: TRBV5-1

CDR3 protein: CSASPPGFLYNEQFF
D gene: -
V gene: TRBV20-1

CDR3 protein: CASRCGYTF
D gene: -
V gene: TRBV6-5

CDR3 protein: CASSPRREEAFF
D gene: -
V gene: TRBV18

CDR3 protein: CASSADRVFTQTQYF
D gene: TRBD1
V gene: TRBV7-2

CDR3 protein: CSVLNTGELFF
D gene: -
V gene: TRBV29-1

CDR3 protein: CASNAGGGRGPEQFF
D gene: TRBD2
V gene: TRBV7-6

CDR3 protein: CASSSLTGNEGHTF
D gene: TRBD1
V gene: TRBV7-2

CDR3 protein: CSARTGLADNEQFF
D gene: TRBD1
V gene: TRBV20-1

CDR3 protein: CASSSPGWDEQYF
D gene: -
V gene: TRBV6-5

CDR3 protein: CSVEKAGASTDTQYF
D gene: TRBD2
V gene: TRBV29-1

CDR3 protein: CASSVTGTGYTGELFF
D gene: TRBD1
V gene: TRBV19

CDR3 protein: CASSQSLGGVGDEKLFF
D gene: -
V gene: TRBV4-1

CDR3 protein: CASGTGTGELFF
D gene: -
V gene: TRBV18

CDR3 protein: CASSRQREQSYEQYF
D gene: TRBD2
V gene: TRBV4-3

CDR3 protein: CASSNGRNSYNEQFF
D gene: -
V gene: TRBV21-1

CDR3 protein: CASSQDIRTFQGYEQYF
D gene: -
V gene: TRBV4-1

CDR3 protein: CASSLAAGPSYEQYF
D gene: -
V gene: TRBV5-1

CDR3 protein: CASHPNRVTYEQYF
D gene: -
V gene: TRBV28

CDR3 protein: CATSRTRTSGPYEQYF
D gene: TRBD2
V gene: TRBV15

CDR3 protein: CASSHTADQIYEQYF
D gene: -
V gene: TRBV7-6

CDR3 protein: CASSETGGYEKLFF
D gene: TRBD1
V gene: TRBV2

CDR3 protein: CASRANRGSYTF
D gene: TRBD1
V gene: TRBV12-3/TRBV12-4

CDR3 protein: CASSLSGGTYGQYF
D gene: TRBD2
V gene: TRBV5-1

CDR3 protein: CASSRGTSGGLLQAHEQYF
D gene: TRBD2
V gene: TRBV4-1

CDR3 protein: CSARDSSGRYSYEQYF
D gene: TRBD2
V gene: TRBV20-1

CDR3 protein: CASSPRGEGQPQHF
D gene: -
V gene: TRBV5-5

CDR3 protein: CASSPDGETQFF
D gene: -
V gene: TRBV5-1

CDR3 protein: CASSQDRLRSYEQYF
D gene: -
V gene: TRBV5-1

CDR3 protein: CASSLGGRGFTGELFF
D gene: TRBD1
V gene: TRBV7-2

CDR3 protein: CASRTLNYGYTF
D gene: -
V gene: TRBV6-5

CDR3 protein: CSAPTGRGTEAFF
D gene: -
V gene: TRBV20-1

CDR3 protein: CASSLRLAGLDTQYF
D gene: TRBD2
V gene: TRBV4-1

CDR3 protein: CASSSAGTGTNTEAFF
D gene: TRBD1
V gene: TRBV12-3/TRBV12-4

CDR3 protein: CASSGTGTSPLHF
D gene: TRBD1
V gene: TRBV5-1

CDR3 protein: CASSLDWNAPEQYF
D gene: -
V gene: TRBV5-6

CDR3 protein: CASSALDLTSTDTQYF
D gene: -
V gene: TRBV9

CDR3 protein: CASGAAGATDTQYF
D gene: -
V gene: TRBV7-6

CDR3 protein: CASSLGNNYNEQFF
D gene: -
V gene: TRBV7-9

CDR3 protein: CASSRAQGISYEQYF
D gene: -
V gene: TRBV5-1

CDR3 protein: CSVGTGDRDTQYF
D gene: -
V gene: TRBV29-1

CDR3 protein: CASSLLGGRDTQYF
D gene: -
V gene: TRBV7-3

CDR3 protein: CASRRGTGGTYF
D gene: TRBD1
V gene: TRBV28

CDR3 protein: CASRGTPIGYNEQFF
D gene: -
V gene: TRBV3-1